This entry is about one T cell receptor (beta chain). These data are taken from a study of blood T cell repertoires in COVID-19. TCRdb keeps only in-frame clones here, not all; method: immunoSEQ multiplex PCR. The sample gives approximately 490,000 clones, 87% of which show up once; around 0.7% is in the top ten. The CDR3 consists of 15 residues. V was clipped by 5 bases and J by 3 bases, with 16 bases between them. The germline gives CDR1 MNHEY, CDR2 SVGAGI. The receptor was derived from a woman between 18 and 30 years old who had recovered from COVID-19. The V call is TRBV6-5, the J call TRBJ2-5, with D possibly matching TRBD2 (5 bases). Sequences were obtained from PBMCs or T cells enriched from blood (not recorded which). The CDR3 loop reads CASSPLAGEKETQYF. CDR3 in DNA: TGTGCCAGCAGTCCCTTGGCTGGGGAGAAAGAGACCCAGTACTTC.